This paragraph covers one T cell receptor beta chain sequence. This sample is drawn from a study of blood T cell repertoires in COVID-19. Method: immunoSEQ multiplex PCR; TCRdb's copy keeps in-frame clones and lacks some. Among 400,000 to 450,000 clones, about 90% were seen once, and the ten largest hold approximately 0.65%. This CDR3 is built from 12 residues. V trimming: 6 bases; J trimming: 7 bases; junction bases outside the gene matches: 4. This clonotype was sampled from a man between 18 and 35 years old who had recovered from COVID-19. V usage is TRBV12-3 or TRBV12-4 and J usage is TRBJ1-2; 8 bases are a match to TRBD1. The sequenced sample consisted of PBMCs or T cells enriched from blood (not recorded which). The CDR3 loop reads CASSPGGAGYTF. The CDR3 coding sequence is TGTGCCAGCAGCCCAGGGGGCGCTGGCTACACCTTC.